These T cell receptor beta chains were read from a single sample in a study of CDR3 diversity in severe acne. TCRdb analysed the PCR reads with MiXCR anew, one entry per CDR3 protein. The sample has about 84,000 distinct CDR3 sequences, 51% seen once. The sequenced sample was blood. The receptors were sampled from a male donor in good health, without acne. The CDR3 runs from the conserved cysteine through the conserved F or W. The D gene is left open where the match is weak. Some rows have no size entry. The others give once, few or many, or a class for an expanded clone.

V gene	J gene	clone size	D gene	CDR3 protein	CDR3 DNA
TRBV9	TRBJ1-6	.	.	CASSVDPNSPLHF	TGTGCCAGCAGCGTCGATCCCAATTCACCCCTCCACTTT
TRBV11-3	TRBJ2-7	few	.	CASSQETGTYEQYF	TGTGCCAGCAGCCAAGAGACTGGCACCTACGAGCAGTACTTC
TRBV10-3	TRBJ1-3	.	.	CAIGIGNTIYF	TGTGCCATCGGGATTGGAAACACCATATATTTT
TRBV2	TRBJ1-2	few	.	CASVSRTNYGYTF	TGTGCCAGCGTCTCCAGAACTAACTATGGCTACACCTTC
TRBV29-1	TRBJ2-2	.	TRBD2	CSVTLIGTSGGPGVTGELFF	TGCAGCGTTACTCTAATCGGGACTAGCGGGGGCCCGGGGGTCACCGGGGAGCTGTTTTTT
TRBV5-5	TRBJ1-4	.	.	CASSSGDGEKLFF	TGTGCCAGCAGTTCAGGGGACGGTGAAAAACTGTTTTTT
TRBV19	TRBJ2-2	many	TRBD1	CASRTGVGTGELFF	TGTGCCAGTAGGACAGGGGTTGGCACCGGGGAGCTGTTTTTT
TRBV10-2	TRBJ1-1	few	.	CASSEGPVLNTEAFF	TGCGCCAGCAGTGAAGGTCCGGTGCTGAACACTGAAGCTTTCTTT
TRBV7-9	TRBJ1-1	few	.	CASSLDTASVF	TGTGCCAGCAGCCTCGACACGGCTTCGGTCTTT
TRBV9	TRBJ2-3	.	.	CASSVGVSDTQYF	TGTGCCAGCAGCGTAGGAGTGTCAGATACGCAGTATTTT
TRBV10-3	TRBJ2-1	.	.	CAISDFSVGGETVSSYNEQFF	TGTGCCATCAGTGACTTCAGCGTTGGGGGCGAGACAGTCAGCTCCTACAATGAGCAGTTCTTC
TRBV25-1	TRBJ2-7	many	.	CASSETRVPYEQYF	TGTGCCAGCAGTGAAACTAGGGTTCCCTACGAGCAGTACTTC
TRBV7-3	TRBJ2-3	.	TRBD1	CASSLQGGQGGTDTQYF	TGTGCCAGCAGCTTACAAGGTGGACAGGGCGGCACAGATACGCAGTATTTT
TRBV10-3	TRBJ2-5	many	.	CAISVGREYQETQYF	TGTGCCATCAGTGTTGGCAGGGAGTACCAAGAGACCCAGTACTTC
TRBV9	TRBJ2-6	.	TRBD2	CASSVVGTSGIKTNGANVLTF	TGTGCCAGCAGCGTAGTAGGGACTAGCGGGATTAAGACGAACGGGGCCAACGTCCTGACTTTC
TRBV18	TRBJ1-1	many	TRBD1	CASSPVQGQINTEAFF	TGTGCCAGCTCACCAGTACAGGGACAGATAAACACTGAAGCTTTCTTT
TRBV5-1	TRBJ2-3	.	.	CASSLADPRDWEFFTDTQYF	TGCGCCAGCAGCTTGGCCGATCCCAGGGATTGGGAGTTTTTCACAGATACGCAGTATTTT
TRBV7-3	TRBJ1-5	.	.	CASSFYICSALRPQGGAGNQPQHF	.
TRBV19	TRBJ2-2	many	.	CASCVQVTGELFF	TGTGCCAGTTGTGTTCAGGTCACCGGGGAGCTGTTTTTT
TRBV25-1	TRBJ1-2	.	.	CASSDYSSGYTF	TGTGCCAGCAGTGATTATTCCTCGGGCTACACCTTC
TRBV5-1	TRBJ1-1	.	.	CASSLRAQGTEAFF	TGCGCCAGCAGCTTGCGGGCGCAGGGCACTGAAGCTTTCTTT
TRBV29-1	TRBJ1-2	.	.	CSLEGVGDGYTF	TGCAGCTTAGAAGGGGTGGGCGATGGCTACACCTTC
TRBV9	TRBJ1-2	.	.	CASSQVQSGYGYTF	TGTGCCAGCAGCCAAGTCCAGAGTGGCTATGGCTACACCTTC
TRBV7-9	TRBJ2-3	.	.	CASSFYICSASHGSGSTDTQYF	.
TRBV12-3/TRBV12-4	TRBJ2-7	many	.	CAGSLYPQEDEQYF	TGTGCCGGCAGTTTGTACCCGCAGGAAGACGAGCAGTACTTC
TRBV29-1	TRBJ1-1	.	.	CSARDLAGLTEAFF	TGCAGTGCTAGAGATCTCGCAGGCCTGACTGAAGCTTTCTTT
TRBV27	TRBJ2-1	.	TRBD1	CASSLRYEQGTNEQFF	TGTGCCAGCAGTCTACGCTACGAACAGGGGACCAATGAGCAGTTCTTC
TRBV10-3	TRBJ1-4	many	.	CAISESGTAEKLFF	TGTGCCATCAGTGAGTCTGGTACAGCTGAAAAACTGTTTTTT
TRBV4-1	TRBJ1-2	many	.	CASSPGGANYGYTF	TGCGCCAGCAGCCCTGGGGGAGCTAACTATGGCTACACCTTC